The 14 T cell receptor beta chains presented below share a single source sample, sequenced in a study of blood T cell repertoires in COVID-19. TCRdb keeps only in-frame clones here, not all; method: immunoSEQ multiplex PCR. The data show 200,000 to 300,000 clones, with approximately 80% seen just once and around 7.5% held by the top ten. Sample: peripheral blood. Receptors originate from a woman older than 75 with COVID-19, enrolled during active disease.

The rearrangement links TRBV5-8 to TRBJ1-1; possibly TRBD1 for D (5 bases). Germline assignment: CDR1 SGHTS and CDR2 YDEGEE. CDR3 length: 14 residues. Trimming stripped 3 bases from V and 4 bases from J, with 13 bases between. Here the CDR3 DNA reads TGTGCCAGCAGCTCCACCTGGGGCATCACTGAAGCTTTCTTT. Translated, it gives CASSSTWGITEAFF.

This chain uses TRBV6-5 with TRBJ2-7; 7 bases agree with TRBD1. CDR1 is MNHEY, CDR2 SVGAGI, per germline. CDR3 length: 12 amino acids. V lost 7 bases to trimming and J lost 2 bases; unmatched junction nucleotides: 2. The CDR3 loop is CASNRGPYEQYF. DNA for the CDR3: TGTGCCAGCAACAGGGGCCCCTACGAGCAGTACTTC.

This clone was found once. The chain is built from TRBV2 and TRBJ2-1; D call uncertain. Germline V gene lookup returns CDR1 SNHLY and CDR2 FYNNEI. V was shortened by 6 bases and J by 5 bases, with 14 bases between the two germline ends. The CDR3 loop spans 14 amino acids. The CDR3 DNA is TGTGCCAGCAGCCGTACGACGGGTCACAATGAGCAGTTCTTC. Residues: CASSRTTGHNEQFF. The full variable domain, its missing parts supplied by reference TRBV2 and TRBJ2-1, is EPEVTQTPSHQVTQMGQEVILRCVPISNHLYFYWYRQILGQKVEFLVSFYNNEISEKSEIFDDQFSVERPDGSNFTLKIRSTKLEDSAMYFCASSRTTGHNEQFFGPGTRLTVL.

The CDR3 DNA reads TGTGCCAGTAGTATCTCAGGGGGCCGCGGCTACACCTTC. This encodes CASSISGGRGYTF. V and J are TRBV19 and TRBJ1-2; 8 bases fit TRBD1. The CDR3 is made up of 13 amino acids. With V trimmed by 3 bases and J by 8 bases, 5 bases remained unmatched. Germline CDR1 is LNHDA and CDR2 is SQIVND (reference sequence). The variable domain in full, completed from reference TRBV19 and TRBJ1-2, reads DGGITQSPKYLFRKEGQNVTLSCEQNLNHDAMYWYRQDPGQGLRLIYYSQIVNDFQKGDIAEGYSVSREKKESFPLTVTSAQKNPTAFYLCASSISGGRGYTFGSGTRLTVV.

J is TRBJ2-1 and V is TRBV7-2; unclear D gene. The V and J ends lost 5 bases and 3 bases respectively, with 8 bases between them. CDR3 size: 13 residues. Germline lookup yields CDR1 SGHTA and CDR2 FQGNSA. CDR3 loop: CASSSSFYNEQFF. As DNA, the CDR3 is TGTGCCAGCAGCAGTAGCTTCTACAATGAGCAGTTCTTC.

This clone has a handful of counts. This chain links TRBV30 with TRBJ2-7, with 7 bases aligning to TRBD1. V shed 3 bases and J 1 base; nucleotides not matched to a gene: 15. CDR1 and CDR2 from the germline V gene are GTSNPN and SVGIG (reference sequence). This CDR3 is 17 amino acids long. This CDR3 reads CAWSDRSYRGGSYEQYF. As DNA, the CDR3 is TGTGCCTGGAGCGACCGTTCTTACAGGGGCGGGTCCTACGAGCAGTACTTC.

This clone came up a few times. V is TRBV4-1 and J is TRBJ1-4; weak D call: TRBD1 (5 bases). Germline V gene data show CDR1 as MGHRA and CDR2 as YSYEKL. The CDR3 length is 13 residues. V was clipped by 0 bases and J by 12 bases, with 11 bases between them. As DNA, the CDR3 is TGCGCCAGCAGCCAAGATCTAGGACAACAACTGTTTTTT. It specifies CASSQDLGQQLFF.

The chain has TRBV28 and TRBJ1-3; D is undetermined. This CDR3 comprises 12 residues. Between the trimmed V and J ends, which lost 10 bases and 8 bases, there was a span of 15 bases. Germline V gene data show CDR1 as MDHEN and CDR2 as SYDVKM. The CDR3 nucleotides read TGTGCCACCCTCAAATGGGGAGACACCATATATTTT. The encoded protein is CATLKWGDTIYF.

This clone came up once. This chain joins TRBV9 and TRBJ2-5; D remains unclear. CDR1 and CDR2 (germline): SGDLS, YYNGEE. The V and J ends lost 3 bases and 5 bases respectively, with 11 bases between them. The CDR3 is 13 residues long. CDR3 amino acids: CASSGSNFETQYF. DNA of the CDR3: TGTGCCAGCAGCGGTAGCAATTTCGAGACCCAGTACTTC.

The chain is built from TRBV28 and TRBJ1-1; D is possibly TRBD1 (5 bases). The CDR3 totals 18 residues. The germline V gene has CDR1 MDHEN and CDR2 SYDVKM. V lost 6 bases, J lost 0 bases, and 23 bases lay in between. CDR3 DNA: TGTGCCAGCAGCCCCCTGCGTTACGGGACTGGCATGAACACTGAAGCTTTCTTT. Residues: CASSPLRYGTGMNTEAFF.

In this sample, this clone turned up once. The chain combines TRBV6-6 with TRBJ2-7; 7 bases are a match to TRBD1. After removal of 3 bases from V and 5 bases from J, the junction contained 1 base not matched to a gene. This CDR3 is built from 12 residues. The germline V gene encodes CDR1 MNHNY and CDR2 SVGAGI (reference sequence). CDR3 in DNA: TGTGCCAGCAGTTATGACAGGGACGAGCAGTACTTC. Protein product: CASSYDRDEQYF.

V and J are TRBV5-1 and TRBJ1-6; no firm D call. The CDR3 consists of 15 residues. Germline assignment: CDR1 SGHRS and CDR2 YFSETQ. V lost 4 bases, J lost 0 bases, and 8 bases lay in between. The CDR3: CASSQQSSYNSPLHF. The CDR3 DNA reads TGCGCCAGCAGCCAACAAAGCTCCTATAATTCACCCCTCCACTTT.

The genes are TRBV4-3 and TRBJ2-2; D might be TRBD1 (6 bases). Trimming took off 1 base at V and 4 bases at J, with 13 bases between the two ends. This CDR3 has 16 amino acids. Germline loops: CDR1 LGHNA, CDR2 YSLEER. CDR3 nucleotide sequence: TGCGCCAGCAGCCAAGGCCTGACAGGATTCACCGGGGAGCTGTTTTTT. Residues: CASSQGLTGFTGELFF.

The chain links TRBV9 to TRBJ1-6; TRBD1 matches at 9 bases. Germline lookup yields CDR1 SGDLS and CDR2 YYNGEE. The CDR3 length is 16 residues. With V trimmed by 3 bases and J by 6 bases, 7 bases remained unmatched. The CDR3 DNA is TGTGCCAGCAGCGCCCGGCCGGGACAGGGTAATTCACCCCTCCACTTT. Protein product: CASSARPGQGNSPLHF.